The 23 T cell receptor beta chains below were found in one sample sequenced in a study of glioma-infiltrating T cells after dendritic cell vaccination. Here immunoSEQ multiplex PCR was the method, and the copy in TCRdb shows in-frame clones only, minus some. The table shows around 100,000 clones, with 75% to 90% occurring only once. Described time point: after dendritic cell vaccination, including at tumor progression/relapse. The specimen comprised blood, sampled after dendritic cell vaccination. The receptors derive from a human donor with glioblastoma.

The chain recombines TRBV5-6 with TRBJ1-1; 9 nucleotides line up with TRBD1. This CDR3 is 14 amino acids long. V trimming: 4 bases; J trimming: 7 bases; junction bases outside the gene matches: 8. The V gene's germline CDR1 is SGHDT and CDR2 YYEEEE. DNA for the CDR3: TGTGCCAGCAGCGAGGACAGGGGTGGATTTGAAGCTTTCTTT. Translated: CASSEDRGGFEAFF. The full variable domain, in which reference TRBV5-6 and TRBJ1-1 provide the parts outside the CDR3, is DAGVTQSPTHLIKTRGQQVTLRCSPKSGHDTVSWYQQALGQGPQFIFQYYEEEERQRGNFPDRFSGHQFPNYSSELNVNALLLGDSALYLCASSEDRGGFEAFFGQGTRLTVV.

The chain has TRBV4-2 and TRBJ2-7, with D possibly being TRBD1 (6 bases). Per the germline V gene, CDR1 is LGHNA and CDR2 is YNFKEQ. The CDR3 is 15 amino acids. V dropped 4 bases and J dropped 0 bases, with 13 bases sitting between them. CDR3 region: CASSLRDTLSYEQYF. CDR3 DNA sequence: TGTGCCAGCAGCCTAAGGGACACTCTCTCCTACGAGCAGTACTTC.

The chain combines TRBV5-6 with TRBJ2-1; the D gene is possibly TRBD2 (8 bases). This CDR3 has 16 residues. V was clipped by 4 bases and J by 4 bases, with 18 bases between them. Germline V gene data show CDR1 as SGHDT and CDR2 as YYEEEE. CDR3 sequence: CASSAGRGRLYNEQFF. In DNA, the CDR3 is TGTGCCAGCAGCGCCGGGAGGGGGCGCCTTTACAATGAGCAGTTCTTC.

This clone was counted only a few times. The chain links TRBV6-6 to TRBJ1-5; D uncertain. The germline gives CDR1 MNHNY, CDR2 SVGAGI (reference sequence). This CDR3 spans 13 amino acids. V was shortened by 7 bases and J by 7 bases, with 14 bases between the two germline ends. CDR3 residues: CASIMVGGQPQHF. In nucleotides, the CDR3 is TGTGCCAGCATTATGGTCGGCGGCCAGCCCCAGCATTTT.

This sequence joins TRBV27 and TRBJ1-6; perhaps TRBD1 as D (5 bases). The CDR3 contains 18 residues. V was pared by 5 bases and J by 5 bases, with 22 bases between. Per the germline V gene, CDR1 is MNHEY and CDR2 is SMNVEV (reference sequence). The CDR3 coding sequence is TGTGCCAGCAGTCCCTCTATCCCAGGGTTTTTCGATAATTCACCCCTCCACTTT. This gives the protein CASSPSIPGFFDNSPLHF.

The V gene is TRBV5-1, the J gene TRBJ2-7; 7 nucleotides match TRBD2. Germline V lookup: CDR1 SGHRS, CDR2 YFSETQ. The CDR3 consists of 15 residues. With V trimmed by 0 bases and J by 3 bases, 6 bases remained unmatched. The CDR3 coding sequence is TGCGCCAGCAGCTTGGACGGGGGGATATACTACGAGCAGTACTTC. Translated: CASSLDGGIYYEQYF.

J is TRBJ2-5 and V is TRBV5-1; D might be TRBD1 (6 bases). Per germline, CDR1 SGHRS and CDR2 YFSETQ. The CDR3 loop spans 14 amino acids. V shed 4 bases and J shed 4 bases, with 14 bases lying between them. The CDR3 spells CASSRDKVGETQYF. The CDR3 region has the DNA TGCGCCAGCAGCAGGGACAAGGTGGGAGAGACCCAGTACTTC.

DNA for the CDR3: TGTGCCAGCAGCCCCCGGTTTGGCACAGATACGCAGTATTTT. Translation: CASSPRFGTDTQYF. V gene TRBV9 combines with J gene TRBJ2-3; no firm D call. Trimming cost V 4 bases and J 1 base, with 10 bases left between them. This CDR3 is 14 amino acids long. Germline CDR1 SGDLS, CDR2 YYNGEE.

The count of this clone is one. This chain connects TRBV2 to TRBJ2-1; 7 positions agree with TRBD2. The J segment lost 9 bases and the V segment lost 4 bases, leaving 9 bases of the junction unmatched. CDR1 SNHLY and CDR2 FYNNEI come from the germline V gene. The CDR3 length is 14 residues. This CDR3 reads CASSGLAGSGEQFF. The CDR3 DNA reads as TGTGCCAGCAGTGGGTTAGCGGGCTCGGGTGAGCAGTTCTTC.

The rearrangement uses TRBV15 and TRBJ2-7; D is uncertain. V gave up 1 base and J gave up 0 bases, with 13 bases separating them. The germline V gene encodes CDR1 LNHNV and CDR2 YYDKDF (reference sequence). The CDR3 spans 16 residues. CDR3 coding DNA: TGTGCCACCAGCAGAGCGGCGGAATTGGGCTCCTACGAGCAGTACTTC. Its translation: CATSRAAELGSYEQYF.

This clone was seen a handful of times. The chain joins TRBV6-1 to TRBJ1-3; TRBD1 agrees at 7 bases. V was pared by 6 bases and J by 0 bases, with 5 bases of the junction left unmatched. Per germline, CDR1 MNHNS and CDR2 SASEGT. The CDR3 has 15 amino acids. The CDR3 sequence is CASRVTGDSGNTIYF. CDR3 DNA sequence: TGTGCCAGCAGGGTAACAGGGGACTCTGGAAACACCATATATTTT.

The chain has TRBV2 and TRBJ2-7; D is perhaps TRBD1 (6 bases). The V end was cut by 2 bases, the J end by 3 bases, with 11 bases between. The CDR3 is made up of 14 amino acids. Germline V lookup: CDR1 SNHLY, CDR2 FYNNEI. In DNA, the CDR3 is TGTGCCAGCAGTGAAACAGGGTGGAACTACGAGCAGTACTTC. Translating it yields CASSETGWNYEQYF. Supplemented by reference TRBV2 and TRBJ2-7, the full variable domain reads EPEVTQTPSHQVTQMGQEVILRCVPISNHLYFYWYRQILGQKVEFLVSFYNNEISEKSEIFDDQFSVERPDGSNFTLKIRSTKLEDSAMYFCASSETGWNYEQYFGPGTRLTVT.

CDR3 loop: CASQTGYNQPQHF. As DNA, the CDR3 is TGTGCCAGTCAGACAGGATATAATCAGCCCCAGCATTTT. The chain combines TRBV2 with TRBJ1-5; the D gene is possibly TRBD1 (6 bases). Trimming left V 9 bases short and J 4 bases short, with 13 bases between. CDR1 is SNHLY and CDR2 is FYNNEI in the germline V gene. The CDR3 contains 13 residues.

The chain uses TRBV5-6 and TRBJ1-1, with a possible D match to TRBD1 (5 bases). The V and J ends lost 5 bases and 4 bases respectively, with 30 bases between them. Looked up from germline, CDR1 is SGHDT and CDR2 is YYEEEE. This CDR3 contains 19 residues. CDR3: CASRRRGTGESARGTEAFF. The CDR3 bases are TGTGCCAGCAGGCGGCGAGGGACGGGAGAGTCTGCGCGGGGCACTGAAGCTTTCTTT.

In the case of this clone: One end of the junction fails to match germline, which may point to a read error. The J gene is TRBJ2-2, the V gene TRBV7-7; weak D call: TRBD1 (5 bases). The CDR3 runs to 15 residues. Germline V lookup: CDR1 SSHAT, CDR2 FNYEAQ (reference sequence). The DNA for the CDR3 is TGTGCTAGCAGCTTAGAGGCAAAAGGGGACGGGGAGCTGTTTTTT. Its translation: CASSLEAKGDGELFF.

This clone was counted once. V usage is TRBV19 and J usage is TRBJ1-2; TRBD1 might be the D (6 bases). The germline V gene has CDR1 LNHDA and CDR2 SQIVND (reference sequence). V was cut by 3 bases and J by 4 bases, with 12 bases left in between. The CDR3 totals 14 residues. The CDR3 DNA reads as TGTGCCAGTAGTATGGTAGGACAGCCCTATGGCTACACCTTC. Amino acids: CASSMVGQPYGYTF. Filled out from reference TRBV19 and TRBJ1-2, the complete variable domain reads DGGITQSPKYLFRKEGQNVTLSCEQNLNHDAMYWYRQDPGQGLRLIYYSQIVNDFQKGDIAEGYSVSREKKESFPLTVTSAQKNPTAFYLCASSMVGQPYGYTFGSGTRLTVV.

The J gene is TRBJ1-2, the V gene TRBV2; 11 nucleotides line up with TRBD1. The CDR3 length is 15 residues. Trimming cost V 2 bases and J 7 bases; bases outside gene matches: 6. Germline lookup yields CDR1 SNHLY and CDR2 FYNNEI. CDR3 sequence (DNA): TGTGCCAGCAGTGAACCCGGACAGGGGGCGGCTGGCTACACCTTC. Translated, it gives CASSEPGQGAAGYTF.

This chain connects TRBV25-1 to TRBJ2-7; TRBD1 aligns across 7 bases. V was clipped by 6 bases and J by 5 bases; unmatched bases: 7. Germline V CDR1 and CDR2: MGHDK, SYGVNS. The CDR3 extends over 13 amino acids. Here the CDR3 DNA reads TGTGCCAGCAGGCAGACAGGGATGGACGAGCAGTACTTC. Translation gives CASRQTGMDEQYF.

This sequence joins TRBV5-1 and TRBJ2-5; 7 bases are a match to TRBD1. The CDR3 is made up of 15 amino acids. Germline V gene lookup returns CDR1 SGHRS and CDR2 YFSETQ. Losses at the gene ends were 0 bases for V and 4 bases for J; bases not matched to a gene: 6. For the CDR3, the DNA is TGCGCCAGCAGCTTGGTGGACAGGCCGAGAGAGACCCAGTACTTC. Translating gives CASSLVDRPRETQYF.

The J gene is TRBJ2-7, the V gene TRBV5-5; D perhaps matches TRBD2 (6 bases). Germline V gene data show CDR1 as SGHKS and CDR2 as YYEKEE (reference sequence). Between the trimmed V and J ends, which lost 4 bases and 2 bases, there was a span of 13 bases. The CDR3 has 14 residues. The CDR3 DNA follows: TGTGCCAGCAGCGCGGGACCGAATGCCTACGAGCAGTACTTC. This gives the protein CASSAGPNAYEQYF.

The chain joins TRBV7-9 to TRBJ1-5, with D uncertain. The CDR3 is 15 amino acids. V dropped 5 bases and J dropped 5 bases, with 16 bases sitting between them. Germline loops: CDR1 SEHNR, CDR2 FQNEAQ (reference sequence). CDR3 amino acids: CASSQGDGFYQPQHF. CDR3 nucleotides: TGTGCCAGCAGCCAAGGAGACGGATTCTATCAGCCCCAGCATTTT.

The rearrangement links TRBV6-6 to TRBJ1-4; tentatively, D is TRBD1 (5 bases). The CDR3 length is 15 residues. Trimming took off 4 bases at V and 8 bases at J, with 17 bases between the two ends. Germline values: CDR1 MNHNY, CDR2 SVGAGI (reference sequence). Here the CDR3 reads CASSWGESEGEKLFF. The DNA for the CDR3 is TGTGCCAGCAGTTGGGGGGAAAGCGAGGGGGAAAAACTGTTTTTT.

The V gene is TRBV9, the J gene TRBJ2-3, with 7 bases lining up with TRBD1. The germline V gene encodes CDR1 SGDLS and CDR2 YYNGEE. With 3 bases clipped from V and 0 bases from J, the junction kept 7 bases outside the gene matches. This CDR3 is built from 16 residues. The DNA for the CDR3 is TGTGCCAGCAGCGCCTTTCTGGGACAGAGCACAGATACGCAGTATTTT. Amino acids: CASSAFLGQSTDTQYF.